This T cell receptor (beta chain) appears in the sequencing data of a study of blood T cell repertoires in COVID-19 (dated by TCRdb to 2020 to 2021). As for the study more broadly: Samples covering the acute and convalescent phases of COVID-19 were provided by collaborators in the United States, Italy and Spain. The samples were drawn from the first 160 participants of the ongoing ImmuneRACE study and from some 1,300 subjects provided by 6 global collaborators. Where HLA class I and class II types were available, the types were taken from metadata supplied by the sample provider, not from assay-based typing. Deeply sampled blood TCRbeta repertoires from subjects exposed to, actively infected with, or recovered from COVID-19 were included in the dataset. The prospective study material was composed of cDNA or gDNA derived from T cells, B-cell-depleted T cells, or PBMCs. The repertoires were made available in a free public database intended to serve as a resource for research on the immune response to SARS-CoV-2. A de-identified subject ID, COVID-19 status, age in years and sex were almost always included in the sample metadata. Points the paper makes about the study in general: Clinical and demographic metadata were provided uncurated, with the amount varying by source and participant.

The immunoSEQ Assay, a bias-controlled multiplex PCR, was used to amplify TCRbeta CDR3 regions from genomic DNA. Per the authors' processing: Within the assay, amplification of reference gene primers was used to estimate how many nucleated cells each sample contained. Sequence reads were collapsed and filtered to measure the absolute abundance of every unique TCRbeta CDR3 rearrangement. For each sample, productive Simpson clonality was calculated as the square root of Simpson's diversity index over productive rearrangements. TCRdb limited this immuneACCESS table to in-frame rearrangements with V and J called. A share of clones is missing; checked studies link under half to unresolved V genes, and the rest is unexplained. That table is the source of V, J and clone size, and D and trimming were worked out from the DNA. Counted in this sample were around 220,000 clones; less than 90% of them appeared once. The top ten clonotypes cover around 6.5% of the sample.

Participants in the prospective study were aged about 18 to 95 years, lived in some 24 United States geographic areas, and enrolled through a virtual design. In the prospective study, participants were assigned to cohorts based on the clinical history participants reported in a screening survey and a study questionnaire. ImmuneRACE Cohort 3 recovered participants were defined by two consecutive negative NP/OP PCR tests, healthcare professional clearance, or symptom resolution. In the prospective study, mobile phlebotomists collected whole blood, serum and a nasopharyngeal or oropharyngeal swab from each participant. Over an approximately two-month period, participants in the prospective study had the option of providing additional blood draws and questionnaires. Before DNA extraction, prospective study blood samples were shipped either frozen or at room temperature. A note on this clone: Which antigen it targets is not known. There are no base qualities to consult, and no much larger clone falls within one base.

The CDR1 and CDR2 encoded by the germline V gene (reference sequence) are LNHNV and YYDKDF. V loses 1 base, J loses 0 bases, and the germline ends lie 10 bases apart. From cysteine to valine, the CDR3 is 15 amino acids long. Only the CDR3 DNA is retained, 45 bases long and in frame from the first base. The receptor comes from a woman aged 35 to 49 who had recovered from COVID-19. Sequenced sample: PBMCs or T cells enriched from blood (not recorded which). The V and J genes are TRBV15 and TRBJ2-7, with TRBD2 perhaps the D gene, on 6 matching bases. For the CDR3, the sequence is CATSRGGVSSYEQYV. The nucleotide sequence is TGTGCCACCAGCAGAGGGGGGGTTAGCTCCTACGAGCAGTACGTC.